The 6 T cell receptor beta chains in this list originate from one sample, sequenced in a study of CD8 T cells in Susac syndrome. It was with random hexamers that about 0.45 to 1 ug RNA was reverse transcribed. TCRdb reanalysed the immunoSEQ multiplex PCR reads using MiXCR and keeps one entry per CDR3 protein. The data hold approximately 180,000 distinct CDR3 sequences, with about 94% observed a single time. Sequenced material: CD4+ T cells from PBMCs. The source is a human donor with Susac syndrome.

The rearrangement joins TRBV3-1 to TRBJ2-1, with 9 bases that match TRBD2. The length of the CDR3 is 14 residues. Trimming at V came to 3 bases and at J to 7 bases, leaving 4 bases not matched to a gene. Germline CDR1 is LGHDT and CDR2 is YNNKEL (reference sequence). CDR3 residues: CASSHSGGGNEQFF. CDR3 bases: TGTGCCAGCAGCCATAGCGGGGGAGGGAATGAGCAGTTCTTC.

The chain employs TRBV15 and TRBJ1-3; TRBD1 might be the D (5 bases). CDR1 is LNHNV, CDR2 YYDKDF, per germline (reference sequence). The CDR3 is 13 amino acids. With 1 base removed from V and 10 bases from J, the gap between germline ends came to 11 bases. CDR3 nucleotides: TGTGCCACCAGCAGAGCGGGGCAAAGGACCATATATTTT. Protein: CATSRAGQRTIYF.

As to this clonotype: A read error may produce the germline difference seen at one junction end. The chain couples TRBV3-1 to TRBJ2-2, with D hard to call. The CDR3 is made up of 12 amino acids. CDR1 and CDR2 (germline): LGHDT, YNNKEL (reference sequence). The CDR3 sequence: CASSKDRGELFF. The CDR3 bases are TGTGCCAGCAGCAAAGACCGCGGGGAGCTGTTTTTT. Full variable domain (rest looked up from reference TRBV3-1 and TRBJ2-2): DTAVSQTPKYLVTQMGNDKSIKCEQNLGHDTMYWYKQDSKKFLKIMFSYNNKELIINETVPNRFSPKSPDKAHLNLHINSLELGDSAVYFCASSKDRGELFFGEGSRLTVL.

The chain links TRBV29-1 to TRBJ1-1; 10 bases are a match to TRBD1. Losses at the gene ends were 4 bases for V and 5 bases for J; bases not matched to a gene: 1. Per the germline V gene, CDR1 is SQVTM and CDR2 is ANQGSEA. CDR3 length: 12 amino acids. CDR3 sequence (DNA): TGCAGCGTTGTGGACAGGGGGACTGAAGCTTTCTTT. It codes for CSVVDRGTEAFF.

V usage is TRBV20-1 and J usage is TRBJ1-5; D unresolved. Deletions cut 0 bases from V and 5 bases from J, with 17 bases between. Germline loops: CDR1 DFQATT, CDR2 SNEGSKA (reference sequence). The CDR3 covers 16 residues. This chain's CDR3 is CSARDPLFREDQPQHF. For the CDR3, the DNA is TGCAGTGCTAGAGATCCATTATTCCGGGAGGATCAGCCCCAGCATTTT.

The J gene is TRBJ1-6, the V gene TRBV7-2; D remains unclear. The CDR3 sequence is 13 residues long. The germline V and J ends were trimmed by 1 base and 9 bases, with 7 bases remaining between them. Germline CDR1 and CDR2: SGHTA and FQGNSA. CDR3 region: CASSLDPGSPLHF. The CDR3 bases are TGTGCCAGCAGCTTAGACCCAGGTTCACCCCTCCACTTT.